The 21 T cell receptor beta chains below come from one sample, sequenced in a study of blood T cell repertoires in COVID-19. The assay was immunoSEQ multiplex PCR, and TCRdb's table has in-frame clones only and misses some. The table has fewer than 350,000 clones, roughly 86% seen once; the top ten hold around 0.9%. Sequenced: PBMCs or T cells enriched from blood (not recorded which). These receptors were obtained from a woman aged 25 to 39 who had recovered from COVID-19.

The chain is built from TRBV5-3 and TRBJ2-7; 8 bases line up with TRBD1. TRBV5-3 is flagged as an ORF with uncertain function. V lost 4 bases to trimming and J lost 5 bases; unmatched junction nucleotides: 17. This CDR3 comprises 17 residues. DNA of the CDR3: TGTGCCAGAAGCCCAAACCCCAGGGGGCTTTCGGACCACGAGCAGTACTTC. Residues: CARSPNPRGLSDHEQYF.

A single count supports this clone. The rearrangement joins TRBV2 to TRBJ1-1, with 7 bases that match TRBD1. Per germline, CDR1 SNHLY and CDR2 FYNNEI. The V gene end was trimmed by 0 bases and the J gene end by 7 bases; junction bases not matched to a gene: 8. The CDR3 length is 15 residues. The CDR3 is CASSEALLGDSEAFF. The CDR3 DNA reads TGTGCCAGCAGTGAAGCGCTTCTGGGGGACAGTGAAGCTTTCTTT.

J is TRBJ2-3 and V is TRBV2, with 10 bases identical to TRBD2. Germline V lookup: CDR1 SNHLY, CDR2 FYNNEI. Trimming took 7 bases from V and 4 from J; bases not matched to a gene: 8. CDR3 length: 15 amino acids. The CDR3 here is CASMSLAGDPDTQYF. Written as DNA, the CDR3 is TGTGCCAGCATGAGTCTAGCGGGAGATCCAGATACGCAGTATTTT.

The CDR3 DNA reads TGTGCCAGCAACCGGGGGGCGCCTGGAGAGACCCAGTACTTC. This encodes CASNRGAPGETQYF. This rearrangement joins TRBV28 to TRBJ2-5; D may be TRBD2 (7 bases). CDR3 size: 14 residues. CDR1 and CDR2 from the germline V gene are MDHEN and SYDVKM. The V gene lost 7 bases and the J gene lost 4 bases, with 16 bases spanning the gap.

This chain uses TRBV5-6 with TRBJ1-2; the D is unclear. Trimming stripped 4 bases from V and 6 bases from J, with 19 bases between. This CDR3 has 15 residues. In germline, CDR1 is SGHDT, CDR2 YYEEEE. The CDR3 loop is CASSPSRRLYDGYTF. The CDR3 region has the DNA TGTGCCAGCAGCCCCTCAAGGAGGCTATACGATGGCTACACCTTC.

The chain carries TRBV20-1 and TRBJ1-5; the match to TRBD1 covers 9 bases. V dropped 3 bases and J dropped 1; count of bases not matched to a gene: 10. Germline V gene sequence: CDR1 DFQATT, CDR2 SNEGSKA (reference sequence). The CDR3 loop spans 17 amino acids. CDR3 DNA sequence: TGCAGTGCTAGTCTCAGAATGACAGGGGGAAGCAATCAGCCCCAGCATTTT. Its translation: CSASLRMTGGSNQPQHF.

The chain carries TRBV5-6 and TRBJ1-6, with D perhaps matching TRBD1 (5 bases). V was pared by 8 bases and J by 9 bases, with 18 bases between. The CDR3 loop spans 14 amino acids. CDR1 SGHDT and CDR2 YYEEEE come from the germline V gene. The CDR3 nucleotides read TGTGCCAGTTTAACAGGCAAAGTCACTTCACCCCTCCACTTT. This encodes CASLTGKVTSPLHF.

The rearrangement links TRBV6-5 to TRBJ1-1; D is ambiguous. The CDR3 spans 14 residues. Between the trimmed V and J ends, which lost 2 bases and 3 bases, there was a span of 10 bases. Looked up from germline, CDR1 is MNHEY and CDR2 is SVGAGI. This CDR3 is CASSYGASHTEAFF. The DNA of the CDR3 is TGTGCCAGCAGTTACGGAGCCAGCCACACTGAAGCTTTCTTT.

Here the CDR3 DNA reads TGTGCCACCAGGGGGGACAGTCCAGGATACAATGAGCAGTTCTTC. This codes for CATRGDSPGYNEQFF. The chain recombines TRBV24-1 with TRBJ2-1; 7 bases agree with TRBD1. Germline V gene data show CDR1 as KGHDR and CDR2 as SFDVKD. There are 15 residues in the CDR3. V dropped 7 bases and J dropped 4; count of bases not matched to a gene: 9.

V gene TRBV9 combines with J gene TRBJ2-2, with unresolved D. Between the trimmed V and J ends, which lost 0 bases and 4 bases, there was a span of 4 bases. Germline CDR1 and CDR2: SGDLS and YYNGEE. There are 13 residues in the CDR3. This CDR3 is CASSVAVTGELFF. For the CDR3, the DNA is TGTGCCAGCAGCGTAGCGGTCACCGGGGAGCTGTTTTTT.

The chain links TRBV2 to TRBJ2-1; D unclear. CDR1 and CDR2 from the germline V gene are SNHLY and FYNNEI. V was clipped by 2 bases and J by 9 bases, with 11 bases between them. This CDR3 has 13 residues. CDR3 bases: TGTGCCAGCAGTGAATTTAGAGGAATTGAGCAGTTCTTC. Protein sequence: CASSEFRGIEQFF.

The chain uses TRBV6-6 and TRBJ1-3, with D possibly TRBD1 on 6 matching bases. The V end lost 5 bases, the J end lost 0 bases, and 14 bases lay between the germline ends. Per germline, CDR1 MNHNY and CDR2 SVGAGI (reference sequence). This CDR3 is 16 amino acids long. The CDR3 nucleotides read TGTGCCAGCAGTCTTGTGGGACAAAGCTCTGGAAACACCATATATTTT. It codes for CASSLVGQSSGNTIYF.

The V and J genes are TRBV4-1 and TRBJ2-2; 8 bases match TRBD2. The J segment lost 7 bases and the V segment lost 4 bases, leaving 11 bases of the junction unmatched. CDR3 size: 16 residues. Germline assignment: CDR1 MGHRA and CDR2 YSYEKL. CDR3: CASSRPSGGPGGELFF. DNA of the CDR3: TGCGCCAGCAGCCGGCCTTCGGGGGGGCCAGGCGGGGAGCTGTTTTTT.

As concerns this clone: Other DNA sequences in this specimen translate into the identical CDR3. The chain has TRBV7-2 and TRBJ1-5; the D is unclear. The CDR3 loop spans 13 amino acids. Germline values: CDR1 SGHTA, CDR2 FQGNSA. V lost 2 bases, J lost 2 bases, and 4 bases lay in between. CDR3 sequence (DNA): TGTGCCAGCAGCTTACGAGGCAATCAGCCCCAGCATTTT. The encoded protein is CASSLRGNQPQHF.

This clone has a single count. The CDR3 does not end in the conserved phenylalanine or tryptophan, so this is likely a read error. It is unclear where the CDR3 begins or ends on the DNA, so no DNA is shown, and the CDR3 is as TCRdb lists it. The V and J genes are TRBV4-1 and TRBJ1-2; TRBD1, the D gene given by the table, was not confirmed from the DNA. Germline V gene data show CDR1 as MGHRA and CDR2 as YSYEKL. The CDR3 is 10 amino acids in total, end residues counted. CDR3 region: CARAWDRTLR.

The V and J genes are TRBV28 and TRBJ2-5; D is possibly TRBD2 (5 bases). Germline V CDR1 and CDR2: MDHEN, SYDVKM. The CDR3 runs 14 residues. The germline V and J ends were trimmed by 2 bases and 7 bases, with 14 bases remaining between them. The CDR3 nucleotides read TGTGCCAGCAGTTTAGCCGAACTAGAAGGGACCCAGTACTTC. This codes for CASSLAELEGTQYF.

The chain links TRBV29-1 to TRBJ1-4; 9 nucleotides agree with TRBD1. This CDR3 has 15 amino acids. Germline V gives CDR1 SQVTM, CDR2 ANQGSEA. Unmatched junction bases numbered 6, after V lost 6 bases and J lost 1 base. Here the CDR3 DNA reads TGCAGCGTGGGGGACAGGGACATAACTAATGAAAAACTGTTTTTT. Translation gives CSVGDRDITNEKLFF.

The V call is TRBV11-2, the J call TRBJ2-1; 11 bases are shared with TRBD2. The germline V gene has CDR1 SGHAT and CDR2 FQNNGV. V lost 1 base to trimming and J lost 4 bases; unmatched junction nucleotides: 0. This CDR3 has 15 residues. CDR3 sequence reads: CASSLVAGGYNEQFF. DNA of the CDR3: TGTGCCAGCAGCTTAGTAGCGGGGGGGTACAATGAGCAGTTCTTC.

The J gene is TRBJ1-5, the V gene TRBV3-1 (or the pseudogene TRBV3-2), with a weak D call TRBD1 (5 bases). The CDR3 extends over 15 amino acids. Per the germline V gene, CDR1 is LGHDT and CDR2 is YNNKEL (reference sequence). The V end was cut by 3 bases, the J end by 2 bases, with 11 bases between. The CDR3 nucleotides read TGTGCCAGCAGCCATTCAGGGATGGGCAATCAGCCCCAGCATTTT. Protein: CASSHSGMGNQPQHF.

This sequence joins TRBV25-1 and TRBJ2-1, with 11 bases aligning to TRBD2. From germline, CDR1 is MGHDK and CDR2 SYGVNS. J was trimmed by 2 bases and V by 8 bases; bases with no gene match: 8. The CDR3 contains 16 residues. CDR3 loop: CASQSTSGRAYNEQFF. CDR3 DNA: TGTGCCAGCCAGAGCACTAGCGGGAGAGCCTACAATGAGCAGTTCTTC.

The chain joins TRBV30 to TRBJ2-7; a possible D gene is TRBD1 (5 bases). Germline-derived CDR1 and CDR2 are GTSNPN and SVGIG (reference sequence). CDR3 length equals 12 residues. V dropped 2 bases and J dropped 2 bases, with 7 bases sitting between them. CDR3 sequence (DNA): TGTGCCTGGAGTCAACAGGCCTACGAGCAGTACTTC. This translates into CAWSQQAYEQYF.